Below are 7 T cell receptor beta chains sequenced from a single sample in a study of CD8 T cells in Susac syndrome. The RNA, about 0.5 to 1 ug, was put through reverse transcription using random hexamers. TCRdb called the immunoSEQ multiplex PCR reads again in MiXCR, with one record for every CDR3 protein. There are about 440,000 distinct CDR3 sequences in the sample; more than 80% occur only once, and roughly 0.11% lies in the top ten. Specimen: CD8+ T cells from PBMCs. The receptors here all came from a human donor with multiple sclerosis.

The chain uses TRBV7-9 and TRBJ1-1, with TRBD1 matching over 9 bases. The trim removed 5 bases at V and 6 bases at J, leaving 4 bases unmatched. This CDR3 spans 13 amino acids. Germline CDR1 and CDR2: SEHNR and FQNEAQ (reference sequence). The CDR3 reads CASSLTGGSEAFF. The DNA for the CDR3 is TGTGCCAGCAGCCTAACAGGGGGCTCTGAAGCTTTCTTT.

The chain is built from TRBV4-1 and TRBJ2-6; a possible D gene is TRBD1 (6 bases). Per the germline V gene, CDR1 is MGHRA and CDR2 is YSYEKL. The V end was cut by 0 bases, the J end by 3 bases, with 6 bases between. The CDR3 has 15 amino acids. This CDR3 is CASSQDRGGANVLTF. The CDR3 DNA sequence: TGCGCCAGCAGCCAAGACAGGGGTGGGGCCAACGTCCTGACTTTC.

The V call is TRBV20-1, the J call TRBJ2-5; 9 positions match TRBD2. With 1 base clipped from V and 1 base from J, the junction kept 16 bases outside the gene matches. The CDR3 contains 19 residues. Germline lookup yields CDR1 DFQATT and CDR2 SNEGSKA (reference sequence). The CDR3 loop is CSARVLSPVAGALQETQYF. CDR3 DNA sequence: TGCAGTGCTAGAGTATTGTCACCTGTAGCGGGAGCACTCCAAGAGACCCAGTACTTC.

The CDR3 DNA sequence: TGTGCCAGCAGCCCCCAAGTTGGCTCCTACAATGAGCAGTTCTTC. This encodes CASSPQVGSYNEQFF. The chain employs TRBV27 and TRBJ2-1; D not certain. Germline V gene sequence: CDR1 MNHEY, CDR2 SMNVEV (reference sequence). The CDR3 extends over 15 amino acids. Trimming cost V 6 bases and J 0 bases, with 12 bases left between them.

The chain combines TRBV10-2 with TRBJ2-7, with a possible D match to TRBD1 (6 bases). The CDR3 is 13 amino acids. Germline V CDR1 and CDR2: WSHSY, SAAADI. V lost 4 bases, J lost 2 bases, and 9 bases lay in between. The DNA of the CDR3 is TGCGCCAGCAGTGTTGACAGGACCTACGAGCAGTACTTC. It codes for CASSVDRTYEQYF.

The V and J genes are TRBV30 and TRBJ2-1; 7 positions agree with TRBD2. This CDR3 spans 15 amino acids. J lost 7 bases, V lost 0 bases, and 9 bases had no gene match. Germline V gives CDR1 GTSNPN, CDR2 SVGIG (reference sequence). CDR3 nucleotides: TGTGCCTGGAGTGTAGCTAGCGGTCCTGGTAATGAGCAGTTCTTC. Translation gives CAWSVASGPGNEQFF.

The rearrangement links TRBV27 to TRBJ1-2; 9 bases map to TRBD1. CDR3 length equals 14 residues. The V and J ends lost 2 bases and 8 bases, in that order; junction bases with no gene match: 6. Germline V CDR1 and CDR2: MNHEY, SMNVEV (reference sequence). CDR3 residues: CASSLQDRGYGYTF. The DNA for the CDR3 is TGTGCCAGCAGTTTACAGGACAGGGGTTACGGCTACACCTTC.